This TCR beta chain was found in a study of CD8 T cells in ankylosing spondylitis. General study results and limits: Characteristic of ankylosing spondylitis blood, it appeared, was a TCR beta motif comprising roughly eight highly homologous variants. In peripheral blood, disease-linked CD8+ clones occurred at relatively low frequencies.

Turning to this clonotype: Antigen specificity is unknown.

The CDR3 consists of 13 residues. V was clipped by 5 bases and J by 9 bases, with 16 bases between them. Looked up from germline, CDR1 is SGHTA and CDR2 is FQGNSA. Library preparation for TCR beta used quantitative 5'-RACE with molecular barcodes. TCRdb reprocessed the 5' RACE reads via MiXCR and lists one record per CDR3 protein. The data contain around 490,000 distinct CDR3 sequences, about 5% of them singletons. Specimen: blood, either unsorted or a sorted T cell fraction (not recorded which). The rearrangement joins TRBV7-2 to TRBJ1-2, with D perhaps TRBD1 (5 bases). The clonotype comes from a male donor with ankylosing spondylitis. For the CDR3, the DNA is TGTGCCAGCAGCCCGGGGCCCCCCTGCAGCTACACCTTC. This sequence encodes CASSPGPPCSYTF.